This T cell receptor beta chain derives from a study of T cells after yellow fever vaccination. Findings and limits, study-wide: FACS-sorted repertoires might harbor abundant contaminating clonotypes from the bulk population. Only a small proportion of the clonotypes turned up in both the CD4 and the CD8 compartments, likely arising from convergent recombination. Post-booster repertoires again held most primary-vaccination clones (roughly 96% CD4, 85% to 90% CD8).

Of note for this clonotype: What it binds is unknown.

Germline V gives CDR1 SGHRS, CDR2 YFSETQ. J lost 0 bases, V lost 0 bases, and 2 bases had no gene match. The CDR3 runs to 15 residues. For TCR, cDNA came from 5'RACE template switching, which added a universal primer site and UMIs. One entry per CDR3 protein, called by TCRdb with MiXCR from the 5' RACE reads. The table lists approximately 260,000 distinct CDR3 sequences, 10% to 15% of them singletons. The rearrangement uses TRBV5-1 and TRBJ2-5, with 7 bases that match TRBD1. This sequence was found in a man between 25 and 39 years old who received the YFV17D yellow fever vaccine. The sample in question was CD4+ T cells sorted from PBMCs, obtained 45 days after the yellow fever booster vaccination. The CDR3: CASSLATGDQETQYF. CDR3 DNA: TGCGCCAGCAGCTTGGCAACAGGGGACCAAGAGACCCAGTACTTC.